This TCR beta chain was profiled in a study of cytomegalovirus exposure and HLA in healthy donors. Study as a whole: The same platform was used for the 110 or so validation repertoires as for the approximately 670 first-cohort repertoires, as reported in a later analysis. Study-wide results and caveats: Reports described diagnosis of cytomegalovirus status by the classifier as highly specific and sensitive. Within the approximately 130 validation repertoires, first-cohort TCR clusters tended to co-occur, according to a later analysis.

Assay: immunoSEQ multiplex PCR; the TCRdb copy retains only in-frame clones and omits some. The sample contains 200,000 or so clones, roughly 80% of which appear only once. CDR1 is SGDLS and CDR2 is YYNGEE in the germline V gene. The CDR3 covers 18 residues. J was trimmed by 4 bases and V by 2 bases; bases with no gene match: 8. This clone was recorded only once. Antigen: not known. The chain employs TRBV9 and TRBJ2-6, with 11 bases lining up with TRBD1. The clonotype comes from a man aged 18 to 30 in good health and CMV-seropositive. Sequencing was done on a sample of PBMCs. The CDR3 DNA follows: TGTGCCAGCAGCGTGTCCGGGACAGGGGGAAAAGGGGCCAACGTCCTGACTTTC. Translation gives CASSVSGTGGKGANVLTF. The whole variable domain, filled in from reference TRBV9 and TRBJ2-6, reads DSGVTQTPKHLITATGQRVTLRCSPRSGDLSVYWYQQSLDQGLQFLIQYYNGEERAKGNILERFSAQQFPDLHSELNLSSLELGDSALYFCASSVSGTGGKGANVLTFGAGSRLTVL.